This T cell receptor beta chain is drawn from a study of metastatic and nonmetastatic thyroid tumors. The CDR3 loop spans 16 amino acids. CDR1 is SSHAT and CDR2 is FNYEAQ in the germline V gene (reference sequence). This clone was counted ten times or more. The germline gene is not matched at one end of the junction; a read error may be the cause. TCRdb re-analyzed the PCR reads using MiXCR. The table lists under 55,000 clones, around a sixth of them singletons. No patient had received any treatment before thyroid surgery. The chain employs TRBV7-7 and TRBJ2-3; 12 nucleotides agree with TRBD2. The clonotype originates from a female donor with papillary thyroid cancer or a benign thyroid nodule (not recorded which). Some clones in this sample may be carry-over from other donors' samples. Sequencing was done on a sample of blood. The CDR3: CASSVLAGGETDMQYF. In DNA form, the CDR3 reads TGTGCTAGCAGCGTCCTAGCGGGAGGGGAAACAGATATGCAGTATTTT.